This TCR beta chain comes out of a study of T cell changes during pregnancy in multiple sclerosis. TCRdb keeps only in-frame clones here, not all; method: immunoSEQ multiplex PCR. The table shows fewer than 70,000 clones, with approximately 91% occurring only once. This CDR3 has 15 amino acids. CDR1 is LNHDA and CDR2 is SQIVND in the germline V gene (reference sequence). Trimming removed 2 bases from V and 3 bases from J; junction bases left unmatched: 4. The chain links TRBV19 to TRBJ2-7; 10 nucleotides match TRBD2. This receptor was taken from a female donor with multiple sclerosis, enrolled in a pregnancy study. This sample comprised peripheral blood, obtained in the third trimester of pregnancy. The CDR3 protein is CASSISPSGGYEQYF. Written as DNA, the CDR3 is TGTGCCAGTAGTATATCCCCTAGCGGGGGCTACGAGCAGTACTTC.